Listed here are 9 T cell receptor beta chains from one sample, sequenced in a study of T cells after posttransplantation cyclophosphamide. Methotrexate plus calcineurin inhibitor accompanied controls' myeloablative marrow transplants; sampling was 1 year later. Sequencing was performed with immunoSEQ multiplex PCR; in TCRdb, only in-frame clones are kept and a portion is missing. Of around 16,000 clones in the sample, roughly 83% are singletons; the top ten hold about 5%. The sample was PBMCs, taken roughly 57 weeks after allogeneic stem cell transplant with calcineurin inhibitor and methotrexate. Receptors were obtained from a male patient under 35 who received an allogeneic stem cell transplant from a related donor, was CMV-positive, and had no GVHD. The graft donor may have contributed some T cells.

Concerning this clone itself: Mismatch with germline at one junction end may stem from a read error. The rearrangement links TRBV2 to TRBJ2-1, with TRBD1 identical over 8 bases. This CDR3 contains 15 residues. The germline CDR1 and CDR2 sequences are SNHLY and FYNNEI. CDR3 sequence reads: CASSPTQGDYSEQFF. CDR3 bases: TGTGCCAGCAGTCCAACACAGGGGGATTACAGTGAGCAGTTCTTC.

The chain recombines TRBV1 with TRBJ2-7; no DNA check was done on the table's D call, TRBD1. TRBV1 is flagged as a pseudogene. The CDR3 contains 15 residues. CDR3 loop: CTSSYRQGATYEQYF. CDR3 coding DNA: TGCACCAGCAGCTACAGACAGGGGGCGACCTACGAGCAGTACTTC.

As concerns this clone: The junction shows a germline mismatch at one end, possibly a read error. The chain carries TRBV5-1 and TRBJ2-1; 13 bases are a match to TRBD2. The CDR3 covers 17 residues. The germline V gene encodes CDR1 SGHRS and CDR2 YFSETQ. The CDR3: CASSSRTSGSAYSEQFF. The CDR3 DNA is TGCGCCAGCAGCTCTAGGACTAGCGGGAGTGCATACAGTGAGCAGTTCTTC.

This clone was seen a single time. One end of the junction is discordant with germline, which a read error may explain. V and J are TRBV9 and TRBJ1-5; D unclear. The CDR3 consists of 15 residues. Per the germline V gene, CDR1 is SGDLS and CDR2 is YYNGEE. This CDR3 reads CASSPHGSSDQPQHF. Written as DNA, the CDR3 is TGTGCCAGCAGCCCTCACGGAAGTAGCGATCAGCCCCAGCATTTT.

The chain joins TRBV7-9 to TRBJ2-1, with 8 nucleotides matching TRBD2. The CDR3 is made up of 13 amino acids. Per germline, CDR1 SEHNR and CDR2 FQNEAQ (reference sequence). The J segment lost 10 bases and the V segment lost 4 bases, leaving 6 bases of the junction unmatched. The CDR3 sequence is CASSSTSGSEQFF. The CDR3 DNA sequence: TGTGCCAGCAGCTCAACTAGCGGCAGCGAGCAGTTCTTC.

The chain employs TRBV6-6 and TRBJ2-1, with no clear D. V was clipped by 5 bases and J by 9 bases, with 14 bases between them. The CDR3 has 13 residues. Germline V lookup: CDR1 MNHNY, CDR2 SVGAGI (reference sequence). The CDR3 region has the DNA TGTGCCAGCAGTCTTCTAGTAGGCAGTGAGCAGTTCTTC. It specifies CASSLLVGSEQFF.

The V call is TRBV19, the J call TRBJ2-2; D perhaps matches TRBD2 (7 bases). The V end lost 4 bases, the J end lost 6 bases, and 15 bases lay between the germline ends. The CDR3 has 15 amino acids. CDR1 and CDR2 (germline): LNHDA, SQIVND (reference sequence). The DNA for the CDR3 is TGTGCCAGTAGTACCGCGGGGGCGAAGGCCGGGGAGCTGTTTTTT. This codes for CASSTAGAKAGELFF.

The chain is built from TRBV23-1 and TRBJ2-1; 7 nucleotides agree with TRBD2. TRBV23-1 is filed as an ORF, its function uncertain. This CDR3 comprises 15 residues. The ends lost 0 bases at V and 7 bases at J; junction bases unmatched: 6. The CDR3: CASSQSSGMGNEQFF. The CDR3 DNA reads TGCGCCAGCAGTCAATCGAGCGGGATGGGGAATGAGCAGTTCTTC.

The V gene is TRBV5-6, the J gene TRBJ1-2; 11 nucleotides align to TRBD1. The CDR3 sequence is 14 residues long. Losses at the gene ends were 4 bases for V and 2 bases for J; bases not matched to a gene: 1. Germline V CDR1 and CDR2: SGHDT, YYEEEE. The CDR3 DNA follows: TGTGCCAGCAGCGGGACAGGGGGGAACTATGGCTACACCTTC. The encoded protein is CASSGTGGNYGYTF.